What follows are 32 T cell receptor beta chains derived from one specimen sequenced in a study of T-cell reconstitution after alpha-beta-depleted transplantation in children. Molecular barcoding with unique molecular identifiers was used for the TCRbeta library. TCRdb called the PCR reads again in MiXCR, with one record for every CDR3 protein. The top ten hold approximately 30% of the sample, which has about 980,000 distinct CDR3 sequences, around 30% seen once. The sequences come from PBMCs, mostly from graft donor cells, collected 360 days after TCRalphabeta/CD19-depleted stem cell transplant. The source is a boy in the first two years of life who had a stem cell transplant for SCID, so the T cells may come from the graft donor.

The chain is built from TRBV13 and TRBJ2-5; TRBD1 matches 9 bases. CDR3 size: 13 residues. CDR1 is PRHDT, CDR2 FYEKMQ, per germline (reference sequence). The V and J ends lost 9 bases and 2 bases, in that order; junction bases with no gene match: 4. CDR3 DNA: TGTGCCAGTCGGGACAGGGATCAAGAGACCCAGTACTTC. Translated: CASRDRDQETQYF.

The gene calls are TRBV5-6 and TRBJ2-7; no reliable D call. The CDR3 consists of 12 residues. Trimming took 0 bases from V and 6 from J, leaving 7 bases between them. Per the germline V gene, CDR1 is SGHDT and CDR2 is YYEEEE. The CDR3 nucleotides read TGTGCCAGCAGCTTGGACCCTGGCGAGCAGTACTTC. This codes for CASSLDPGEQYF. The entire variable domain, with the rest obtained from reference TRBV5-6 and TRBJ2-7, is as follows: DAGVTQSPTHLIKTRGQQVTLRCSPKSGHDTVSWYQQALGQGPQFIFQYYEEEERQRGNFPDRFSGHQFPNYSSELNVNALLLGDSALYLCASSLDPGEQYFGPGTRLTVT.

The CDR3: CASSGRTGGLNTEAFF. CDR3 coding DNA: TGCGCCAGCAGCGGCCGGACAGGGGGATTGAACACTGAAGCTTTCTTT. The chain links TRBV5-1 to TRBJ1-1; 10 nucleotides agree with TRBD1. The CDR3 consists of 16 residues. J lost 0 bases, V lost 4 bases, and 6 bases had no gene match. Germline V gives CDR1 SGHRS, CDR2 YFSETQ.

The rearrangement links TRBV10-3 to TRBJ2-3; TRBD1 matches at 7 bases. The V gene's germline CDR1 is ENHRY and CDR2 SYGVKD. J gave up 6 bases and V 9 bases, and 6 bases lay outside the gene matches. The CDR3 runs to 12 residues. Here the CDR3 DNA reads TGTGCCATGGGACAGATCAGGGATACGCAGTATTTT. It yields the protein CAMGQIRDTQYF.

A few counts support this clonotype. The chain uses TRBV10-3 and TRBJ2-2; 7 nucleotides agree with TRBD1. The CDR3 is 14 residues long. V was pared by 6 bases and J by 4 bases, with 5 bases of the junction left unmatched. Germline V CDR1 and CDR2: ENHRY, SYGVKD. CDR3 region: CAISEGARTGELFF. CDR3 nucleotides: TGTGCCATCAGCGAGGGGGCGCGCACCGGGGAGCTGTTTTTT.

The chain has TRBV15 and TRBJ2-7, with 8 bases aligning to TRBD1. The CDR3 sequence is 13 residues long. Per germline, CDR1 LNHNV and CDR2 YYDKDF (reference sequence). Trimming took 5 bases from V and 7 from J; bases not matched to a gene: 7. In nucleotides, the CDR3 is TGTGCCACCAGCTCCGGACAGGGATGGGAGCAGTACTTC. It is translated as CATSSGQGWEQYF.

This clonotype has just a few counts. J is TRBJ2-1 and V is TRBV11-2; no reliable D call. Trimming cost V 3 bases and J 1 base, with 7 bases left between them. Germline loops: CDR1 SGHAT, CDR2 FQNNGV. The CDR3 runs to 14 residues. CDR3 sequence reads: CASSFSRSYNEQFF. Here the CDR3 DNA reads TGTGCCAGCAGCTTTAGTAGATCCTACAATGAGCAGTTCTTC.

The rearrangement links TRBV5-1 to TRBJ1-1; no clear D. CDR1 is SGHRS, CDR2 YFSETQ, per germline. The CDR3 sequence is 13 residues long. V lost 1 base and J lost 7, with 11 bases in between. CDR3 residues: CASSLNSGVEAFF. The CDR3 bases are TGCGCCAGCAGCTTGAACTCTGGGGTTGAAGCTTTCTTT. The whole variable domain, remainder taken from reference TRBV5-1 and TRBJ1-1, is KAGVTQTPRYLIKTRGQQVTLSCSPISGHRSVSWYQQTPGQGLQFLFEYFSETQRNKGNFPGRFSGRQFSNSRSEMNVSTLELGDSALYLCASSLNSGVEAFFGQGTRLTVV.

This clonotype was recorded many times. In DNA form, the CDR3 reads TGTGCCAGCAGCCAAAGGGGAGAGACCCAGTACTTC. Translation gives CASSQRGETQYF. V usage is TRBV3-1 and J usage is TRBJ2-5; D may be TRBD1 (5 bases). Looked up from germline, CDR1 is LGHDT and CDR2 is YNNKEL (reference sequence). V was pared by 2 bases and J by 4 bases, with 5 bases between. There are 12 residues in the CDR3.

This chain uses TRBV5-1 with TRBJ2-7; 8 positions agree with TRBD1. CDR1 SGHRS and CDR2 YFSETQ come from the germline V gene. The length of the CDR3 is 16 residues. V was clipped by 0 bases and J by 4 bases; unmatched bases: 9. CDR3 sequence reads: CASSLGGTGIAYEQYF. The CDR3 DNA is TGCGCCAGCAGCTTGGGGGGGACAGGAATTGCTTACGAGCAGTACTTC.

This clonotype was observed a few times. The gene calls are TRBV20-1 and TRBJ2-3; D may be TRBD1 or TRBD2 (5 bases each). V was clipped by 5 bases and J by 2 bases, with 17 bases between them. The CDR3 consists of 15 residues. Germline CDR1 and CDR2: DFQATT and SNEGSKA (reference sequence). As DNA, the CDR3 is TGCAGTGCTGAGACACGGGGCAGCTACACAGATACGCAGTATTTT. This sequence encodes CSAETRGSYTDTQYF.

This chain links TRBV12-3 or TRBV12-4 with TRBJ2-7, with 7 bases that match TRBD1. The trim removed 0 bases at V and 1 base at J, leaving 3 bases unmatched. The CDR3 length is 15 residues. The CDR3 nucleotides read TGTGCCAGCAGTTTAGCCTGGGACAGTTCCTACGAGCAGTACTTC. Its translation: CASSLAWDSSYEQYF.

The chain carries TRBV6-2 or TRBV6-3 and TRBJ2-2; D is possibly TRBD1 (5 bases). CDR1 is MNHEY and CDR2 is SVGEGT in the germline V gene. Trimming stripped 5 bases from V and 1 base from J, with 17 bases between. The CDR3 loop spans 17 amino acids. The CDR3 protein is CASSPDGAGVNTGELFF. The CDR3 DNA sequence: TGTGCCAGCAGTCCCGATGGGGCAGGTGTGAACACCGGGGAGCTGTTTTTT.

This clonotype was counted only a few times. The J gene is TRBJ2-1, the V gene TRBV15; 8 nucleotides match TRBD2. The CDR3 runs 16 residues. Germline V lookup: CDR1 LNHNV, CDR2 YYDKDF (reference sequence). Trimming removed 0 bases from V and 6 bases from J; junction bases left unmatched: 7. CDR3 nucleotide sequence: TGTGCCACCAGCAGAGACTTCGGGGGGGCCCTCAATGAGCAGTTCTTC. The encoded protein is CATSRDFGGALNEQFF.

The CDR3 here is CASSHAAGSREQYF. DNA of the CDR3: TGTGCCAGCAGCCATGCGGCAGGGTCGAGAGAGCAGTACTTC. The chain employs TRBV3-1 and TRBJ2-7, with a possible D match to TRBD1 (5 bases). V lost 3 bases and J lost 7, with 16 bases in between. Germline assignment: CDR1 LGHDT and CDR2 YNNKEL (reference sequence). This CDR3 is built from 14 residues.

This chain links TRBV29-1 with TRBJ2-5; D uncertain. The CDR3 spans 12 residues. Germline V gene data show CDR1 as SQVTM and CDR2 as ANQGSEA. Deletions cut 3 bases from V and 0 bases from J, with 5 bases between. CDR3 in amino acids: CSVEGNQETQYF. CDR3 coding DNA: TGCAGCGTTGAGGGGAACCAAGAGACCCAGTACTTC.

This clonotype was picked up a small number of times. The rearrangement links TRBV20-1 to TRBJ1-1; D is undetermined. This CDR3 spans 15 amino acids. Germline CDR1 reads DFQATT; CDR2 reads SNEGSKA (reference sequence). Trimming shortened V by 5 bases and J by 1 base, and 17 bases separated the two germline ends. The CDR3 DNA reads TGCAGTGCTCAAACCACCTCACAGCAGAACACTGAAGCTTTCTTT. It encodes CSAQTTSQQNTEAFF.

This clonotype was detected a few times. The rearrangement uses TRBV7-9 and TRBJ2-2; no clear D gene. There are 12 residues in the CDR3. V lost 10 bases to trimming and J lost 5 bases, with 11 bases between them. From germline, CDR1 is SEHNR and CDR2 FQNEAQ (reference sequence). In DNA, the CDR3 is TGTGCCACCTTCGTCAGGACCGGGGAGCTGTTTTTT. Its translation: CATFVRTGELFF.

The chain has TRBV10-3 and TRBJ1-1, with D unclear. This CDR3 spans 15 amino acids. The germline V gene encodes CDR1 ENHRY and CDR2 SYGVKD. Trimming took 6 bases from V and 0 from J, leaving 14 bases between them. The CDR3 DNA follows: TGTGCCATCAGAGACTGGATCGGAATGAACACTGAAGCTTTCTTT. Residues: CAIRDWIGMNTEAFF.

This clonotype was counted between two and nine times. CDR3 sequence reads: CASSSTGGRSYEQYF. CDR3 DNA sequence: TGTGCCAGCAGCTCCACAGGGGGAAGATCCTACGAGCAGTACTTC. This chain connects TRBV5-5 to TRBJ2-7, with 8 positions matching TRBD1. Germline assignment: CDR1 SGHKS and CDR2 YYEKEE (reference sequence). The CDR3 is made up of 15 amino acids. V lost 3 bases to trimming and J lost 1 base; unmatched junction nucleotides: 6.

This clonotype was seen a handful of times. The rearrangement uses TRBV12-3 or TRBV12-4 and TRBJ1-4, with TRBD1 matching 10 bases. Trimming at V came to 6 bases and at J to 0 bases, leaving 10 bases not matched to a gene. The CDR3 totals 18 residues. The CDR3 region is CASSEGQGVFSTNEKLFF. The CDR3 coding sequence is TGTGCCAGCAGCGAAGGACAGGGGGTATTTTCAACTAATGAAAAACTGTTTTTT.

This clonotype was observed a few times. The chain combines TRBV2 with TRBJ2-3; no firm D call. The CDR3 sequence is 11 residues long. Trimming removed 8 bases from V and 5 bases from J, with 8 bases in between. Per germline, CDR1 SNHLY and CDR2 FYNNEI. The CDR3 is CASQVVDTQYF. For the CDR3, the DNA is TGTGCCAGCCAGGTCGTAGATACGCAGTATTTT.

The rearrangement links TRBV4-3 to TRBJ2-1; TRBD1 aligns across 9 bases. Unmatched junction bases numbered 7, after V lost 5 bases and J lost 5 bases. Germline V gene data show CDR1 as LGHNA and CDR2 as YSLEER. This CDR3 region has 15 residues. For the CDR3, the DNA is TGCGCCAGCAGCGTAGAGGGGGACAGGGACAATGAGCAGTTCTTC. The encoded protein is CASSVEGDRDNEQFF.

A few counts support this clonotype. The chain carries TRBV6-5 and TRBJ1-2; 8 bases map to TRBD1. The ends lost 5 bases at V and 3 bases at J; junction bases unmatched: 11. Per the germline V gene, CDR1 is MNHEY and CDR2 is SVGAGI. The length of the CDR3 is 16 residues. The CDR3 here is CASSHRPLTGDYGYTF. CDR3 DNA: TGTGCCAGCAGTCACCGCCCACTGACAGGGGACTATGGCTACACCTTC.

This clonotype was detected only a few times. V is TRBV11-2 and J is TRBJ2-2; D might be TRBD1 (6 bases). The germline V gene has CDR1 SGHAT and CDR2 FQNNGV. V dropped 0 bases and J dropped 1 base, with 15 bases sitting between them. CDR3 length: 18 amino acids. The CDR3 bases are TGTGCCAGCAGCTTAGATCGTACCTGGGGGCGGAACACCGGGGAGCTGTTTTTT. Translation gives CASSLDRTWGRNTGELFF. The whole variable domain, filled in from reference TRBV11-2 and TRBJ2-2, reads EAGVAQSPRYKIIEKRQSVAFWCNPISGHATLYWYQQILGQGPKLLIQFQNNGVVDDSQLPKDRFSAERLKGVDSTLKIQPAKLEDSAVYLCASSLDRTWGRNTGELFFGEGSRLTVL.

This clonotype was recorded a few times. The chain couples TRBV30 to TRBJ2-7; D is undetermined. The CDR3 totals 12 residues. Germline loops: CDR1 GTSNPN, CDR2 SVGIG (reference sequence). Trimming took 8 bases from V and 7 from J, leaving 18 bases between them. The CDR3 DNA reads as TGTGCCCGAAAGAATGATGGTGATGAGCAGTACTTC. It specifies CARKNDGDEQYF.

The rearrangement links TRBV4-3 to TRBJ2-3; D possibly corresponds to TRBD2 (7 bases). Germline V gene lookup returns CDR1 LGHNA and CDR2 YSLEER. V was pared by 4 bases and J by 3 bases, with 29 bases between. This CDR3 has 20 residues. CDR3 loop: CASSRNYNPLPGGLTDTQYF. DNA for the CDR3: TGCGCCAGCAGCCGGAACTACAACCCCCTCCCGGGGGGCTTAACAGATACGCAGTATTTT.

This clonotype occurred a few times. V usage is TRBV10-3 and J usage is TRBJ2-1, with D possibly being TRBD1 or TRBD2 (6 bases each). Trimming left V 8 bases short and J 4 bases short, with 21 bases between. CDR1 is ENHRY and CDR2 is SYGVKD in the germline V gene. The CDR3 sequence is 16 residues long. The CDR3 sequence: CAIRIKAGGAYNEQFF. CDR3 in DNA: TGTGCCATCCGGATAAAGGCCGGGGGCGCTTACAATGAGCAGTTCTTC.

V and J are TRBV7-6 and TRBJ2-2; D is undetermined. V was clipped by 5 bases and J by 0 bases, with 13 bases between them. The germline V gene has CDR1 SGHVS and CDR2 FNYEAQ. The CDR3 sequence is 16 residues long. CDR3 nucleotides: TGTGCCAGCAGCCCGGGCAGCTACACGAACACCGGGGAGCTGTTTTTT. This encodes CASSPGSYTNTGELFF.

A few counts support this clonotype. This rearrangement joins TRBV28 to TRBJ2-7; D not certain. V lost 6 bases and J lost 3, with 15 bases in between. The CDR3 contains 14 residues. Looked up from germline, CDR1 is MDHEN and CDR2 is SYDVKM. The CDR3 DNA sequence: TGTGCCAGCAGACCTATCCAGGCCTACTACGAGCAGTACTTC. This translates into CASRPIQAYYEQYF.

This clonotype was found a few times. The chain employs TRBV12-3 or TRBV12-4 and TRBJ2-7; TRBD2 matches at 12 bases. J lost 6 bases, V lost 6 bases, and 9 bases had no gene match. CDR3 length equals 15 residues. CDR3 nucleotides: TGTGCCAGCAGATCATCGACTAGCGGGGGTTTCGAGCAGTACTTC. Its protein product is CASRSSTSGGFEQYF.

This clonotype was seen more than once but under ten times. The chain combines TRBV6-2 or TRBV6-3 with TRBJ2-5, with TRBD2 identical over 13 bases. Looked up from germline, CDR1 is MNHEY and CDR2 is SVGEGT. J lost 2 bases, V lost 2 bases, and 8 bases had no gene match. The CDR3 extends over 18 amino acids. CDR3 protein: CASSYMTRTSGGQETQYF. In DNA form, the CDR3 reads TGTGCCAGCAGTTACATGACGCGGACTAGCGGGGGACAAGAGACCCAGTACTTC.